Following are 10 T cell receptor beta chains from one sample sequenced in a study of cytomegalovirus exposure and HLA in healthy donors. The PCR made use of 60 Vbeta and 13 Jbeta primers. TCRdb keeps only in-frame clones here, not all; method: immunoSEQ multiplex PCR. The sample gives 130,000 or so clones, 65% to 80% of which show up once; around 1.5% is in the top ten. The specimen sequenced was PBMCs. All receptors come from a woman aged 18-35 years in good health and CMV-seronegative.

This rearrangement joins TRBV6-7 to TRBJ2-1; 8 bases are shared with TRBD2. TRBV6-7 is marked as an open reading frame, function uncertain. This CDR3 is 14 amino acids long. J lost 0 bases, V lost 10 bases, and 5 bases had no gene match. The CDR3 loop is CANPGGSSYNEQFF. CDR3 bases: TGTGCCAACCCGGGGGGGAGCTCCTACAATGAGCAGTTCTTC.

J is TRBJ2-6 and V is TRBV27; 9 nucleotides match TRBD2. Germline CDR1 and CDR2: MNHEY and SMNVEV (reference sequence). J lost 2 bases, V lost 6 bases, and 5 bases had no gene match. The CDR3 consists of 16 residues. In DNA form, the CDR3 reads TGTGCCAGCAGCAATATAGCGGGAGCTGGGGCCAACGTCCTGACTTTC. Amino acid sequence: CASSNIAGAGANVLTF.

In DNA, the CDR3 is TGTGCCAGCAGTGAATCAGGGATTAGCAATCAGCCCCAGCATTTT. Its protein product is CASSESGISNQPQHF. V is TRBV25-1 and J is TRBJ1-5, with D tentatively TRBD1 (5 bases). V lost 1 base, J lost 0 bases, and 7 bases lay in between. Germline V gene sequence: CDR1 MGHDK, CDR2 SYGVNS. This CDR3 region has 15 residues.

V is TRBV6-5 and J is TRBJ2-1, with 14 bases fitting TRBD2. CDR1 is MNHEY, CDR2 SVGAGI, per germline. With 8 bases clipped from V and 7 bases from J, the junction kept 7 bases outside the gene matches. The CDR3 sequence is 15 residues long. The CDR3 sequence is CASGTSGSGGNEQFF. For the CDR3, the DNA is TGTGCCAGCGGGACTAGCGGGAGTGGTGGAAATGAGCAGTTCTTC.

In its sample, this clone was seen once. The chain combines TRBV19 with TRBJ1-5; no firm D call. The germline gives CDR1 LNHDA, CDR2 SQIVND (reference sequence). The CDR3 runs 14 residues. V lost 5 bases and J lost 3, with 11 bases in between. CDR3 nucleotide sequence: TGTGCCAGTAGTTACGGAGGGATCAATCAGCCCCAGCATTTT. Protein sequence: CASSYGGINQPQHF.

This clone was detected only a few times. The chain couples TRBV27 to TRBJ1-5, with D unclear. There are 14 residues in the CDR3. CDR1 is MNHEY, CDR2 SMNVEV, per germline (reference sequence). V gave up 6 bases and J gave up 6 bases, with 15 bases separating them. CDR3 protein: CASRPAETFQPQHF. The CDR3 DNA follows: TGTGCCAGCAGGCCGGCGGAGACGTTTCAGCCCCAGCATTTT.

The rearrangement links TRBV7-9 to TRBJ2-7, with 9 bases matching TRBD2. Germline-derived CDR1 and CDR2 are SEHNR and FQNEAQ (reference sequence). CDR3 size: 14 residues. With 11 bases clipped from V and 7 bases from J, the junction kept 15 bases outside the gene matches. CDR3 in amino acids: CAGELAGEPREQYF. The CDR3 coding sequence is TGTGCCGGAGAATTAGCGGGAGAGCCGCGGGAGCAGTACTTC.

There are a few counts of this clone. In nucleotides, the CDR3 is TGTGCTAGTGGTTTGAGTGGGCTCACTGAAGCTTTCTTT. Encoded protein: CASGLSGLTEAFF. The V gene is TRBV12-5, the J gene TRBJ1-1; D gene unclear. This CDR3 has 13 amino acids. Per the germline V gene, CDR1 is LGHNT and CDR2 is FRNRAP. V lost 2 bases and J 4 bases, leaving 8 bases between the germline ends.

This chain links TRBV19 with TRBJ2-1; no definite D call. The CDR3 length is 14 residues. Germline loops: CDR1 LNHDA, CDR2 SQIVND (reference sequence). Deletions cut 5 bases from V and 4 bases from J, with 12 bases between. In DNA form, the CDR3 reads TGTGCCAGTAGTCCGGTAGTAGTATACAATGAGCAGTTCTTC. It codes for CASSPVVVYNEQFF. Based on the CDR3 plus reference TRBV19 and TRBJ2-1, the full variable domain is DGGITQSPKYLFRKEGQNVTLSCEQNLNHDAMYWYRQDPGQGLRLIYYSQIVNDFQKGDIAEGYSVSREKKESFPLTVTSAQKNPTAFYLCASSPVVVYNEQFFGPGTRLTVL.

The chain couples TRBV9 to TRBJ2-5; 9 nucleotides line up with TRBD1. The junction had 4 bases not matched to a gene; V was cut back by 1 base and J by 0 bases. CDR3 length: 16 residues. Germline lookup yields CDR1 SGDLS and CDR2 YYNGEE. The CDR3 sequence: CASSVWGQGHQETQYF. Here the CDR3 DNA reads TGTGCCAGCAGCGTATGGGGACAGGGCCACCAAGAGACCCAGTACTTC.